This TCR beta chain stems from a study of shared clonotypes between healthy human individuals (dated by TCRdb to 2018 to 2020). Background on the whole study: Three men and two women, aged 18 to 49 years, made up the cohort. To increase sequencing depth and limit assay-specific biases, different laboratories used diverse techniques to prepare libraries and sequence TCR repertoires. To estimate repertoire size and how much clonotypes are shared between individuals, the study performed deep sequencing of blood TCR repertoires from about five healthy adults. For each donor, CD4 naive and CD4 memory were each run on three plates, CD8 naive on two plates, and CD8 memory on one plate. Between about 0.94 and 8.9 billion PBMCs per donor were obtained by leukapheresis.

Using the deep immunoSEQ assay, TCR CDR3 regions were amplified from genomic DNA by multiplex PCR. Extracted genomic DNA from each cell subset was distributed evenly across all wells of several immunoSEQ 96-well plates, and each plate was treated as a replicate. For sorted subsets, approximately 200 ng of genomic DNA, equivalent to 25,000 to 30,000 T cell genomes, went into each replicate PCR. Purified libraries were measured with a Qubit 3.0 fluorometer, size-checked on a Bioanalyzer 2100, and measured again with the KAPA Library Quantification kit. Every immunoSEQ 96-well plate was sequenced on a dedicated single-read 150-cycle Illumina NextSeq 550 flow cell. On the authors' methods: Because only junctional sequences without quality scores were contained in the immunoSEQ output, filtering matching that applied to full-length reads could not be performed. To assign V/J genes and CDR3, sequences were annotated using PyIR, a Python wrapper for IgBLAST v1.9, with IMGT germline references. Reads with weak V/J assignments (E-value above 1e-6), missing CDR3, stop codons, out-of-frame junctions, or ambiguous translated residues were removed. V3J clonotypes were defined by identical inferred V gene, J gene, and CDR3 amino acid sequence. To compute the percentage overlap between repertoires, the number of shared unique clonotypes was divided by the size of the smaller repertoire. RTK rarefaction, the Chao1 estimator, and Recon v2.1 estimates of unobserved clonotypes were used to assess repertoire richness. OLGA was used to compute generation probabilities for all TCRbeta clonotypes that the gDNA method yielded from a handful of donors. As stored in TCRdb, this immuneACCESS dataset retains in-frame rearrangements with V and J assigned. A fraction of the clones does not appear; measured against another copy, unresolved V genes explain less than half of the discrepancy, and the remainder lacks a known reason. V and J calls plus clone size are reproduced from that table; the DNA served to infer D and trimming. In this sample the table shows around 940,000 clones, approximately 80% of which occur a single time. The top ten constitute approximately 1.5% of the sample.

On this clone itself: The antigen it binds to is not known. The record has no base qualities; no much larger clone is one base away.

The donors were healthy, HIV-negative adults who had no recently reported acute infections or vaccinations. All donors were Caucasian adults living in Nashville, Tennessee, USA. CD4+ T cells were enriched through magnetic negative selection, after which naive cells were positively selected on CD45RA and the remaining negative fraction served as the memory subset. After blood collection by leukapheresis, PBMCs were isolated using Ficoll-Histopaque density gradient centrifugation and then cryopreserved in the vapor phase of liquid nitrogen. Analytical flow cytometry was used to check the purity and quantity of each magnetically sorted T cell population. Genomic DNA was isolated from each sorted fraction and quantified by UV absorbance on a Nanodrop 2000c. Results and caveats for the whole study, not just this receptor: Naive subsets generally had larger estimated clonotype richness than memory subsets did. Based on pairwise subsampling, the degree of clonotype sharing among donors was expected to be affected by sequencing depth. Across a few donors, about 5% of naive CD4, approximately 3.6% of naive CD8, about 2.3% of memory CD4, and approximately 0.42% of memory CD8 clonotypes were shared. The small number of donors limited the genetic and exposure-history diversity represented. Only blood was sampled, and tissue TCR repertoires likely differ from those in blood. Even with the large sequencing depth, rarefaction of the sorted-subset datasets indicated that sequencing was incomplete. Compared with non-shared clonotypes, the clonotypes found in all four sorted-subset donors had higher generation probabilities.

From cysteine to phenylalanine, the CDR3 is 17 amino acids long. Left in the record is the CDR3 DNA by itself, 51 bases read in frame from the first base. CDR1 and CDR2, looked up from the germline V gene, are SGDLS and YYNGEE. V and J are trimmed by 5 bases and 1 base, and the gene matches miss 9 bases of the junction. The chain is made from TRBV9 and TRBJ2-7, and 13 junction bases match TRBD2. This sequence originates from a man between 18 and 29 years old in good health. The specimen sequenced was memory CD4+ T cells sorted from blood. This specimen's cell subset or site label, interpreted: CD45RA-negative fraction. The nucleotide sequence is given as TGTGCCAGCAGGGTCACCGGGACTAGCGGGGATTCCTACGAGCAGTACTTC. Its protein reads: CASRVTGTSGDSYEQYF.